The following is a TCR beta chain sequence with its context. The target antigen is unknown. The sample is drawn from a study of post-analysis software for immune sequencing data. Study summary: Disease courses included relapsing-remitting, secondary progressive and progressive-relapsing multiple sclerosis.

Study-wide points: There were a few TRBV segments more frequent in patients than controls, and TRBV5-6, TRBV5-1 and TRBV20-1 were among them. Strong co-clustering by F measure was evident for samples that had been prepared in the same batch. Normalized Chao1 diversity in multiple sclerosis patients fell significantly below that of controls.

Sequencing libraries made from TCR beta cDNA carried unique molecular identifiers. From the PCR reads, TCRdb called clonotypes with MiXCR, one entry per CDR3 protein. The sample lists 600,000 to 700,000 distinct CDR3 sequences; about 60% were seen once. The CDR3 consists of 14 residues. Trimming at V came to 3 bases and at J to 3 bases, leaving 0 bases not matched to a gene. J is TRBJ1-3 and V is TRBV12-3 or TRBV12-4, with TRBD1 matching 9 bases. The sequence was collected from a girl aged 2-10 years with multiple sclerosis. The material sequenced was blood. Written as DNA, the CDR3 is TGTGCCAGCAGTTTGGACAGGGGTGGAAACACCATATATTTT. Amino acids: CASSLDRGGNTIYF.